This T cell receptor beta chain was found in a study of human T cells and chemical hapten exposure. About the research overall: Patients were given diphenylcyclopropenone on the scalp weekly across the roughly 25-week study.

Time point meaning: patch test 2, 6 weeks after DPC sensitization. Stated treatment: therapeutic diphenylcyclopropenone sensitization with weekly scalp DPC. This clonotype was seen a few times. As the library was built, unique molecular identifiers were attached to individual cDNA molecules. TCRdb reprocessed the RACE reads via MiXCR and lists one record per CDR3 protein. The data contain about 400,000 distinct CDR3 sequences, over 6% of them singletons. Sequencing was performed on whole blood, taken in connection with sensitization to the hapten diphenylcyclopropenone (DPC). This TCR came from a young woman with alopecia areata. Some clones in this sample may be carry-over from other donors' samples.

In nucleotides, the CDR3 is TGCGCCAGCAGCTTGGAGGGACCTCCCCAAGAGACCCAGTACTTC. Protein product: CASSLEGPPQETQYF. This chain uses TRBV5-1 with TRBJ2-5, with D tentatively TRBD1 or TRBD2 (5 bases each). CDR3 size: 15 residues. Between the trimmed V and J ends, which lost 0 bases and 1 base, there was a span of 10 bases. CDR1 is SGHRS and CDR2 is YFSETQ in the germline V gene. The full variable domain, its missing parts supplied by reference TRBV5-1 and TRBJ2-5, is KAGVTQTPRYLIKTRGQQVTLSCSPISGHRSVSWYQQTPGQGLQFLFEYFSETQRNKGNFPGRFSGRQFSNSRSEMNVSTLELGDSALYLCASSLEGPPQETQYFGPGTRLLVL.